This is a list of T cell receptor beta chains from one sample in a study of STAT5B mutations in CD4+ large granular lymphocyte leukemia. Produced via immunoSEQ multiplex PCR; TCRdb's table is partial and in-frame only. Altogether some 30,000 clones are present, 81% being singletons, with the ten largest covering approximately 4%. The material sequenced was CD4+ T cells from blood buffy coats. These receptors all stem from a human donor in good health. Each CDR3 is given with its conserved first and last residue. Each record gives: V gene, D gene, clone size, J gene, CDR3 protein, CDR3 DNA. The D gene is left open where the match is weak. Clone size is shown for a subset of rows, as once, few, many or a class of expanded clone.

TRBV5-8	.	.	TRBJ2-3	CASSSGSDGGTDTQYF	TGTGCCAGCAGCTCTGGGTCGGATGGGGGCACAGATACGCAGTATTTT
TRBV28	.	.	TRBJ1-2	CASSPESGNSRYGYTF	TGTGCCAGCAGTCCGGAAAGCGGTAACAGCCGCTATGGCTACACCTTC
TRBV2	.	.	TRBJ2-1	CASSEGGAPYNEQFF	TGTGCCAGCAGTGAGGGCGGGGCGCCCTACAATGAGCAGTTCTTC
TRBV7-2	.	.	TRBJ2-1	CASSSDPLPYNEQFF	TGTGCCAGCAGCTCGGACCCTCTCCCCTACAATGAGCAGTTCTTC
TRBV4-1	TRBD1	once	TRBJ2-3	CASSQDPRDRSTDTQYF	TGCGCCAGCAGCCAAGATCCTCGGGACAGAAGCACAGATACGCAGTATTTT
TRBV7-2	.	.	TRBJ2-7	CASSLGAVFTYEQYF	TGTGCCAGCAGCTTAGGGGCAGTGTTTACCTACGAGCAGTACTTC
TRBV11-2	.	few	TRBJ2-7	CASSRSYEQYF	TGTGCCAGCAGCCGTTCCTACGAGCAGTACTTC
TRBV7-8	TRBD1	.	TRBJ2-5	CASSPTGVSQETQYF	TGTGCCAGCAGCCCAACAGGGGTTAGCCAAGAGACCCAGTACTTC
TRBV10-3	TRBD1	.	TRBJ1-1	CAIRGGEGALGTEAFF	TGTGCCATCAGGGGAGGGGAGGGGGCCCTAGGGACTGAAGCTTTCTTT
TRBV16	.	.	TRBJ1-1	CASSQSQGTNTEAFF	TGTGCCAGCAGCCAGTCGCAGGGGACGAACACTGAAGCTTTCTTT
TRBV6-1	.	.	TRBJ2-7	CASSEWVTVGYEQYF	TGTGCCAGCAGTGAATGGGTGACTGTAGGGTACGAGCAGTACTTC
TRBV18	.	.	TRBJ2-2	CASSLTEANTGELFF	TGTGCCAGCTCACTGACAGAGGCGAACACCGGGGAGCTGTTTTTT
TRBV28	.	.	TRBJ2-7	CASSPHQTLEQYF	TGTGCCAGCAGTCCTCACCAAACCCTCGAGCAGTACTTC
TRBV6-6	.	.	TRBJ1-3	CASIPRGGNTIYF	TGTGCCAGCATTCCCAGAGGGGGAAACACCATATATTTT
TRBV4-2	.	few	TRBJ1-1	CASSQDRGFTEAFF	TGTGCCAGCAGCCAAGACCGTGGCTTCACTGAAGCTTTCTTT
TRBV28	TRBD1	few	TRBJ1-5	CASSSGTGGYQPQHF	TGTGCCAGCAGTTCAGGGACAGGAGGGTATCAGCCCCAGCATTTT
TRBV5-1	.	few	TRBJ1-1	CASSLGPSDTEAFF	TGCGCCAGCAGCTTGGGTCCGTCGGACACTGAAGCTTTCTTT
TRBV19	.	few	TRBJ2-2	CASSITGGGELFF	TGTGCCAGTAGTATTACTGGAGGCGGGGAGCTGTTTTTT
TRBV7-9	.	few	TRBJ2-5	CASSLERGGETQYF	TGTGCCAGCAGCTTAGAAAGAGGCGGGGAGACCCAGTACTTC
TRBV19	TRBD1	.	TRBJ2-1	CASTRIGTGYDNEQFF	TGTGCCAGTACCCGGATAGGGACAGGGTATGACAATGAGCAGTTCTTC
TRBV30	.	.	TRBJ2-3	CAWSPPDSTDTQYF	TGTGCCTGGTCTCCACCGGACAGCACAGATACGCAGTATTTT
TRBV19	.	few	TRBJ1-2	CASKAKMLGYTF	TGTGCCAGTAAGGCAAAGATGCTTGGCTACACCTTC
TRBV4-1	.	.	TRBJ2-5	CASSQELTSGQYF	TGCGCCAGCAGCCAAGAGTTGACAAGCGGGCAGTACTTC
TRBV4-3	TRBD2	.	TRBJ2-3	CASSLAGTDTQYF	TGCGCCAGCAGCCTAGCGGGAACAGATACGCAGTATTTT
TRBV27	.	.	TRBJ2-5	CASSLTNGETQYF	TGTGCCAGCAGTTTAACGAACGGGGAGACCCAGTACTTC
TRBV5-1	.	few	TRBJ1-1	CASSALGAGTEAFF	TGCGCCAGCAGTGCTTTGGGCGCAGGCACTGAAGCTTTCTTT
TRBV28	TRBD2	.	TRBJ2-1	CASGGWGTSGSGGGDEQFF	TGTGCCAGCGGAGGTTGGGGGACTAGCGGGAGTGGCGGTGGGGATGAGCAGTTCTTC
TRBV18	.	.	TRBJ2-1	CASSPPNPRKPYNEQFF	TGTGCCAGCTCACCACCCAATCCCAGGAAGCCCTACAATGAGCAGTTCTTC
TRBV10-3	.	.	TRBJ1-6	CAISESGLGNSPLHF	TGTGCCATCAGTGAGTCGGGACTAGGGAATTCACCCCTCCACTTT
TRBV5-4	.	.	TRBJ2-7	CASSLDGWGEQYF	TGTGCCAGCAGCTTGGACGGCTGGGGCGAGCAGTACTTC
TRBV18	TRBD1	.	TRBJ1-1	CASSRDRGTEAFF	TGTGCCAGCTCACGGGACAGGGGGACTGAAGCTTTCTTT
TRBV19	TRBD1	.	TRBJ1-2	CASSKTGEDGYTF	TGTGCCAGTAGCAAGACAGGGGAAGATGGCTACACCTTC
TRBV19	.	.	TRBJ2-7	CASSPGPPPYYEQYF	TGTGCCAGTAGTCCAGGGCCTCCCCCCTACTACGAGCAGTACTTC
TRBV9	TRBD2	.	TRBJ2-2	CASTPSGRPGNTGELFF	TGTGCCAGCACCCCTAGCGGGAGGCCAGGTAACACCGGGGAGCTGTTTTTT
TRBV19	TRBD1	.	TRBJ2-7	CASSIGTGSKQYF	TGTGCCAGTAGTATAGGGACAGGGAGCAAGCAGTACTTC
TRBV4-1	TRBD2	.	TRBJ2-5	CASSQDGLAGVRETQYF	TGCGCCAGCAGCCAAGATGGGCTAGCGGGAGTGAGAGAGACCCAGTACTTC
TRBV25-1	TRBD2	.	TRBJ2-1	CASSEWASGNQFF	TGTGCCAGCAGTGAATGGGCTAGCGGGAACCAGTTCTTC
TRBV4-2	.	once	TRBJ1-1	CASRVGSVSTEAFF	TGTGCCAGCAGAGTAGGGTCAGTGAGCACTGAAGCTTTCTTT
TRBV11-2	.	.	TRBJ2-3	CASSLGGGEQYF	TGTGCCAGCAGCCTAGGGGGCGGGGAGCAGTATTTT
TRBV10-3	TRBD2	.	TRBJ2-3	CAIRTSTGTDTQYF	TGTGCCATCAGGACTAGCACCGGCACAGATACGCAGTATTTT
TRBV6-5	.	.	TRBJ2-1	CASRAAGLAADEQFF	TGTGCCAGCAGGGCTGCGGGTCTCGCTGCAGATGAGCAGTTCTTC
TRBV6-5	TRBD1	.	TRBJ1-5	CASSRDRDQPQHF	TGTGCCAGCTCCCGGGACAGGGATCAGCCCCAGCATTTT
TRBV18	TRBD2	.	TRBJ2-1	CASSTGTSGDNEQFF	TGTGCCAGCTCAACCGGGACTAGCGGTGACAATGAGCAGTTCTTC
TRBV5-4	.	.	TRBJ2-1	CASSVGSGYNEQFF	TGTGCCAGCAGCGTTGGGAGCGGATACAATGAGCAGTTCTTC
TRBV29-1	TRBD1	.	TRBJ1-2	CSVEAGGGGYTF	TGCAGCGTTGAAGCAGGGGGAGGTGGCTACACCTTC
TRBV28	.	.	TRBJ1-1	CATHREVDTEAFF	TGTGCCACTCACAGGGAGGTAGACACTGAAGCTTTCTTT
TRBV25-1	TRBD1	.	TRBJ2-5	CASSGLLGTAQETQYF	TGTGCCAGCAGTGGATTACTTGGGACAGCCCAAGAGACCCAGTACTTC
TRBV28	.	.	TRBJ1-2	CASREGPYGYTF	TGTGCCAGCAGAGAGGGTCCCTATGGCTACACCTTC
TRBV7-2	.	.	TRBJ1-2	CASSLAWGGYTF	TGTGCCAGCAGCTTAGCTTGGGGTGGCTACACCTTC
TRBV10-1	TRBD1	.	TRBJ2-2	CASSAGTDNTGELFF	TGCGCCAGCAGTGCCGGGACAGACAACACCGGGGAGCTGTTTTTT
TRBV4-1	.	few	TRBJ1-5	CASSQDLGGLGAQHF	TGCGCCAGCAGCCAAGATCTGGGGGGGCTGGGGGCCCAGCATTTT
TRBV27	TRBD2	.	TRBJ2-1	CASSLVGLGRSSANYNEQFF	TGTGCCAGCAGTTTAGTGGGACTAGGAAGAAGTTCCGCTAACTACAATGAGCAGTTCTTC
TRBV7-2	.	.	TRBJ2-3	CASGSYSTDTQYF	TGTGCCAGCGGGAGTTATAGCACAGATACGCAGTATTTT
TRBV6-6	TRBD2	.	TRBJ2-1	CASSDGLAGVNEQFF	TGTGCCAGCAGCGACGGGCTAGCGGGAGTTAATGAGCAGTTCTTC
TRBV11-2	.	.	TRBJ1-4	CASSVPGGYEKLFF	TGTGCCAGCAGCGTACCGGGAGGGTATGAAAAACTGTTTTTT